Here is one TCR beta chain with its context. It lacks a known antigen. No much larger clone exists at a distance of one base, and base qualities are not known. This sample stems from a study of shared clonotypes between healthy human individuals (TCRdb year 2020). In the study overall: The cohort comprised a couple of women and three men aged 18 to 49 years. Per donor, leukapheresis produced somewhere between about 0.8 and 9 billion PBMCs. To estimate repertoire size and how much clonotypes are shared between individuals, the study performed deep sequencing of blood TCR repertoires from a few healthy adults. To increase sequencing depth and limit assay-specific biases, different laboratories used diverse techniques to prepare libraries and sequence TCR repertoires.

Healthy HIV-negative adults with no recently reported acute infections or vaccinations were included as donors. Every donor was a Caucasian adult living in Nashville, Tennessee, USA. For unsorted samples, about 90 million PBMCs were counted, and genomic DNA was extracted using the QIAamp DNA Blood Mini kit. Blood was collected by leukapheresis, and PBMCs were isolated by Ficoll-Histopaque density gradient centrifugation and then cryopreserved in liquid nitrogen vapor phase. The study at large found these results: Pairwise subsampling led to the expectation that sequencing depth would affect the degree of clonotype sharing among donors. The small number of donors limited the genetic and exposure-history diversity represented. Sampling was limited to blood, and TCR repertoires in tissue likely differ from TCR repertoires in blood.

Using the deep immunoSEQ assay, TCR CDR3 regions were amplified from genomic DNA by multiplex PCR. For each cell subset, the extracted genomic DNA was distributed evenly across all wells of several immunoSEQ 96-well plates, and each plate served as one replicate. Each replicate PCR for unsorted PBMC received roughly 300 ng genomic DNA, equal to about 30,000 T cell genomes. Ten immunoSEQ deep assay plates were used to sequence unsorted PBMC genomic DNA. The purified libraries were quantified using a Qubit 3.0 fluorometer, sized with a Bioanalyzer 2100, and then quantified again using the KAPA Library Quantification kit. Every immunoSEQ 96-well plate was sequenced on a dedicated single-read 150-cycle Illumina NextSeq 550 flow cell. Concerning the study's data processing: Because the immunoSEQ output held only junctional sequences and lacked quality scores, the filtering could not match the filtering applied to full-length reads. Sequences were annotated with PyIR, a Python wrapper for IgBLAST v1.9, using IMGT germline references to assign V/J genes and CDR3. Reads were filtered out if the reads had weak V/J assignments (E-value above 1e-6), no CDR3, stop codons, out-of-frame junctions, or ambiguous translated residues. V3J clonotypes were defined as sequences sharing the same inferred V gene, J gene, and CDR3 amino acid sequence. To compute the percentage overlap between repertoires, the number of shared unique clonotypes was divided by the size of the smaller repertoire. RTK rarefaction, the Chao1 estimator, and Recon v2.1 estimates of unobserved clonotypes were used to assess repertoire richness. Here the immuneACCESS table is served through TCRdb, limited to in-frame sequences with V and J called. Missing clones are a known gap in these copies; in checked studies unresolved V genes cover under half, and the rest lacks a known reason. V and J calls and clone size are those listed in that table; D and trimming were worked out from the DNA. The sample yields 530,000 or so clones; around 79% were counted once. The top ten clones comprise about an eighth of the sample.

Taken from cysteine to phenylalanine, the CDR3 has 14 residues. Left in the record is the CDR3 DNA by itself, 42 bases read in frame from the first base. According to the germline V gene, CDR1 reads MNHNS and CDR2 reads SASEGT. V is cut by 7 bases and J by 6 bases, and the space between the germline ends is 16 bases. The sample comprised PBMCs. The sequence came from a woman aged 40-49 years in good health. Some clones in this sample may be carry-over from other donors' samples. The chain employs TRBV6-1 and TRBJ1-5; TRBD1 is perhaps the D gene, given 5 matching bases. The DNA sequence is TGTGCCAGCACCCGTGGGGGGGAAGGTCAGCCCCAGCATTTT. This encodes CASTRGGEGQPQHF.